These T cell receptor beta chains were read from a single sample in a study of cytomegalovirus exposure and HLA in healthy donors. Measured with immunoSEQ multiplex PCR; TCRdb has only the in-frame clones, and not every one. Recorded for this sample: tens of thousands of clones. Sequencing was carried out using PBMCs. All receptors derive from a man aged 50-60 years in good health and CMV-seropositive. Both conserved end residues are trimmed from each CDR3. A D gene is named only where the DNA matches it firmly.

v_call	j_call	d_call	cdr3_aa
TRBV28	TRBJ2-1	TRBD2	ASSSPSGFYEQF
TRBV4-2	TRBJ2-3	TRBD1	ASSQAQGARTDTQY
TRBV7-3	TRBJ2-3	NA	ASSSSVPDTQY
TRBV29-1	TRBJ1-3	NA	SVAAGETFSGNTIY
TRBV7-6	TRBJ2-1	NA	ASSLSGKLSAQF
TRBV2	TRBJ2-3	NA	ASRGVPTDTQY
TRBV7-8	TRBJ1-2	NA	ASSFGIGLGGHGYT
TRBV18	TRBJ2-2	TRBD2	ASSPSSGGTGELF
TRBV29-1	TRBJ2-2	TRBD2	SVESTSGRTGELF
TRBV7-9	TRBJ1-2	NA	ASSLRTDDGYT
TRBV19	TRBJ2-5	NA	ASSLGLPETQY
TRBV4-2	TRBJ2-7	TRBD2	ASSQAPRWGTSDYEQY
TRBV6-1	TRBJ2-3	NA	ASSRTEPSTDTQY
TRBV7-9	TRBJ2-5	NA	ASSPNRRLRETQY
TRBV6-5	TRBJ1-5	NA	ASSLWGDSNQPQH
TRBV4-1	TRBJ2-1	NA	ASSQGLGFEQF
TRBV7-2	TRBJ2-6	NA	ASSLRDSGANVLT
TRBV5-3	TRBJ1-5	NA	ASSQEAGNNQPQH
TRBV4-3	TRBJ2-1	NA	ASSQEEGNAYNEQF
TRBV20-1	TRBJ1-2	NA	SATDTYGYT
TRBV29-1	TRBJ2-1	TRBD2	SVEGFQRENNEQF
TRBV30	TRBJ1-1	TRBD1	ASQGGNTEAF
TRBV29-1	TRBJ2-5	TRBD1	SATPHRGETQH
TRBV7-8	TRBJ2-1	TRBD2	ASSSPGLAGDEQF
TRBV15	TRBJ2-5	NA	ATSRATLAGETQY
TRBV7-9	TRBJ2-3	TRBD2	ASSLNRGTSGPSTDTQY
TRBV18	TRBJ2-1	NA	ASSPRAGPDNEQF
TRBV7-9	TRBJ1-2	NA	ASDPPAGSNYGYT
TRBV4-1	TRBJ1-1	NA	ASSQVGGAPAEAF
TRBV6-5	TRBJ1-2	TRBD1	ATERTGTGMNGYT
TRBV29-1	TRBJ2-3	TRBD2	SAGGLAGGADTQY
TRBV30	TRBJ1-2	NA	ASPGDSNYGYT
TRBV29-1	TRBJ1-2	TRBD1	SANSFRDRPNYGYT
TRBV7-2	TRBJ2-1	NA	ASSFRSNEQF
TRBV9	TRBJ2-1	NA	ASSPFERGSSYNEQF
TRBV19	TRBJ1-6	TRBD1	ASSIWTGASPLH
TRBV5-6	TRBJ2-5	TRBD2	ASSLGLAGGVETQY
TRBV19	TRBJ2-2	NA	ASSIPIYSGTGELF
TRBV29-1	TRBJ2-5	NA	TGTWGVTQY
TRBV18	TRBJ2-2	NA	ASSPTQPGELF
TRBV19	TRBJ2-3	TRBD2	ASSISGRATDTQY
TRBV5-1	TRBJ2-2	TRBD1	ASSPRGTDNTGELF
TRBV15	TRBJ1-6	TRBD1	ATAKGQGAWSPLH
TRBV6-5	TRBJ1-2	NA	ASSYRGGDGYT
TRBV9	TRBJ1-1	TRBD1	ASSTRDRGPTEAF
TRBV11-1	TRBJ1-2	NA	ASSSPRDRSLSGYT